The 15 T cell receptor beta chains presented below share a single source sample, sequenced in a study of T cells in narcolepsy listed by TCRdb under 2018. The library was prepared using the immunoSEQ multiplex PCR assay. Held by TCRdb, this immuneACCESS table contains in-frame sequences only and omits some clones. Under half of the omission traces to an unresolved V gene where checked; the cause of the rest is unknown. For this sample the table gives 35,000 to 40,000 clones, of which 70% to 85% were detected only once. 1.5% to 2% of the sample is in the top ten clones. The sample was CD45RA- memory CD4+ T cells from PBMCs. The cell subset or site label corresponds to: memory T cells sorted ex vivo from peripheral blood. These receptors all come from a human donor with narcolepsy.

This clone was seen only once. CDR3 sequence reads: CASSLYPTSDKLFF. For the CDR3, the DNA is TGTGCCAGCAGTCTCTACCCAACTAGTGATAAACTGTTTTTT. V and J are TRBV6-5 and TRBJ1-4; D is ambiguous. This CDR3 has 14 amino acids. Germline V CDR1 and CDR2: MNHEY, SVGAGI. Trimming left V 5 bases short and J 11 bases short, with 18 bases between.

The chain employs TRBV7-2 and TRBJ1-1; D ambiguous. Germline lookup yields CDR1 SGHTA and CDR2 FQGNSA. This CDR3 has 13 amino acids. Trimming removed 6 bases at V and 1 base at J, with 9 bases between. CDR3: CASRIEGNTEAFF. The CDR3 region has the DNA TGTGCCAGCAGAATCGAGGGGAACACTGAAGCTTTCTTT. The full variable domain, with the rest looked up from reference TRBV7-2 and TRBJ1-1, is GAGVSQSPSNKVTEKGKDVELRCDPISGHTALYWYRQSLGQGLEFLIYFQGNSAPDKSGLPSDRFSAERTGGSVSTLTIQRTQQEDSAVYLCASRIEGNTEAFFGQGTRLTVV.

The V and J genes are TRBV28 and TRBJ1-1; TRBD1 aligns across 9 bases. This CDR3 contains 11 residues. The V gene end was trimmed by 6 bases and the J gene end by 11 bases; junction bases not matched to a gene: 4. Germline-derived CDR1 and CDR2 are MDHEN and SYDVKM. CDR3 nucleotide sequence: TGTGCCAGCAGCAGGGACAGGGAGGCTTTCTTT. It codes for CASSRDREAFF. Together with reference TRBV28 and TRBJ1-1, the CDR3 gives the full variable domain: DVKVTQSSRYLVKRTGEKVFLECVQDMDHENMFWYRQDPGLGLRLIYFSYDVKMKEKGDIPEGYSVSREKKERFSLILESASTNQTSMYLCASSRDREAFFGQGTRLTVV.

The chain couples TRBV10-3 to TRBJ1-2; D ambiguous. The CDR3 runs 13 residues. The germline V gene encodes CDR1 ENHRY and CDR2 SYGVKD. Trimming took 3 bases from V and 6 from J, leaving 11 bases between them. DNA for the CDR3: TGTGCCATCAGTGATCGGGCCTTAGATGGCTACACCTTC. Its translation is CAISDRALDGYTF.

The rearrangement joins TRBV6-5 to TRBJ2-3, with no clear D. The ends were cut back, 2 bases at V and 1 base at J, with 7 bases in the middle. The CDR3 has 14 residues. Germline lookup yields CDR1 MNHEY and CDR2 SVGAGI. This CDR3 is CASSYEGRTDTQYF. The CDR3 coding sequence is TGTGCCAGCAGTTACGAAGGGCGCACAGATACGCAGTATTTT.

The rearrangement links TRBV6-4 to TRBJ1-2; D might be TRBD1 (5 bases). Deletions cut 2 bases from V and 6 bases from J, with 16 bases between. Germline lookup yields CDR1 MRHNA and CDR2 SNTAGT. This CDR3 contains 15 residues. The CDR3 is CASSDGGTYSDGYTF. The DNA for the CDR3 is TGTGCCAGCAGTGACGGTGGGACCTATTCGGATGGCTACACCTTC.

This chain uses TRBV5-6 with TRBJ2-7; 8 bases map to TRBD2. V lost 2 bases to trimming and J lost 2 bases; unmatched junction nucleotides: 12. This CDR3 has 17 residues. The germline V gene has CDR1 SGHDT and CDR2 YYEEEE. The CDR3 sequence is CASSFRVGGERTYEQYF. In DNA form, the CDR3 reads TGTGCCAGCAGCTTCCGGGTCGGGGGGGAAAGGACCTACGAGCAGTACTTC.

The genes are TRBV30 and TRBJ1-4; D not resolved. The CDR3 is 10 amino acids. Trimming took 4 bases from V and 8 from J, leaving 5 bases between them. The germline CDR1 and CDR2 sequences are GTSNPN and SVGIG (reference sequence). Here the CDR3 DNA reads TGTGCCTGGAAAAGGGAAAAACTGTTTTTT. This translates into CAWKREKLFF.

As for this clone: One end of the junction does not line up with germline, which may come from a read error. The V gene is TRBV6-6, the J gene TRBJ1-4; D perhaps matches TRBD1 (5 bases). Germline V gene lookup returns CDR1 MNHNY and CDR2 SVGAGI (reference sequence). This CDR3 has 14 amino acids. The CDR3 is CVSSLVQGGEKLFF. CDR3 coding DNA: TGTGTCAGCAGCCTAGTGCAGGGTGGTGAAAAACTGTTTTTT.

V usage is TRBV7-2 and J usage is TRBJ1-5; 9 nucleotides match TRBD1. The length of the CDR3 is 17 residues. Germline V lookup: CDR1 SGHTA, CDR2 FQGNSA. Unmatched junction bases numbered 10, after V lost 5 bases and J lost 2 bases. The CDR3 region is CASSTNRGLDGNQPQHF. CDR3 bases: TGTGCCAGCAGCACAAACAGGGGGCTGGATGGCAATCAGCCCCAGCATTTT.

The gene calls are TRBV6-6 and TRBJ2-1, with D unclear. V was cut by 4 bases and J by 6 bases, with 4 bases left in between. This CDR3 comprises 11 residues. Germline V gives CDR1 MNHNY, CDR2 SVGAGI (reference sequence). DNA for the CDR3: TGTGCCAGCAGTTCGCGCAATGAGCAGTTCTTC. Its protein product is CASSSRNEQFF.

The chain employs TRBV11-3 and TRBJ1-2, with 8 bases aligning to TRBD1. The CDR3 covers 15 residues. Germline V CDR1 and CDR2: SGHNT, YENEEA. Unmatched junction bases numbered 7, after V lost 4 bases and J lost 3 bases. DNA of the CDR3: TGTGCCAGCAGCTCCATCACAGGGGGGTACTATGGCTACACCTTC. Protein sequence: CASSSITGGYYGYTF.

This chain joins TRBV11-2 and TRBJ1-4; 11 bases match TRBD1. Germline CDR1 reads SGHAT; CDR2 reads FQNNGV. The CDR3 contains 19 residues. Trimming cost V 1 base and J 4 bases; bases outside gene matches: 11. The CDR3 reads CASSLALSGTGGFNEKLFF. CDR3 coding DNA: TGTGCCAGCAGCTTAGCCCTTTCCGGGACAGGGGGTTTTAATGAAAAACTGTTTTTT.

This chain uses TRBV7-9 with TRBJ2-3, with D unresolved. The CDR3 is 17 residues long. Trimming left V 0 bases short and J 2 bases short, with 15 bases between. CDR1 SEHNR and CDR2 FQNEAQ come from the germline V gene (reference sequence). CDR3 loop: CASSLASFVSLTDTQYF. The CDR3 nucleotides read TGTGCCAGCAGCTTAGCTTCCTTCGTTAGCCTCACAGATACGCAGTATTTT. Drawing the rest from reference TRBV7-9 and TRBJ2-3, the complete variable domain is DTGVSQNPRHKITKRGQNVTFRCDPISEHNRLYWYRQTLGQGPEFLTYFQNEAQLEKSRLLSDRFSAERPKGSFSTLEIQRTEQGDSAMYLCASSLASFVSLTDTQYFGPGTRLTVL.

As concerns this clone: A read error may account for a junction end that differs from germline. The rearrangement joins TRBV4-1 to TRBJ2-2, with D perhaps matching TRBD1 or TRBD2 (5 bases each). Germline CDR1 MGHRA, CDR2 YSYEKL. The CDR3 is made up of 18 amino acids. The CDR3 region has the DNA TGCGCCAGCAGCCAGGCAGACGCCGGGACCCTGAACACCGGGGAGCCGTTTTTT. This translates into CASSQADAGTLNTGEPFF.